The sequence of this TCR beta chain was determined in a study of control samples from healthy donors and cancer patients (dated by TCRdb to about 2020). Of note for this clone: This receptor's antigen is unknown. No clone much larger than this one lies a single base away; base qualities are absent.

V loses 8 bases, J loses 4 bases, and the germline ends lie 17 bases apart. Spanning cysteine to phenylalanine, the CDR3 consists of 13 amino acids. This entry keeps only the CDR3 DNA: 39 bases, framed from base 1. The germline V gene supplies CDR1 SQVTM and CDR2 ANQGSEA. The receptor library was made with the immunoSEQ multiplex PCR assay. TCRdb provides this immuneACCESS table in a form limited to in-frame rearrangements. Some clones are lacking; in checked studies, under half of them reflect an unresolved V gene, and why the rest are absent is not known. The sample table lists 150,000 to 200,000 clones, around 88% of them with a count of one. 1.5% to 2% of the sample rests with the top ten.

This receptor was taken from a man aged 18 to 30 in good health. Input material: blood. This chain joins TRBV29-1 to TRBJ1-1; the D gene is unclear. The CDR3 amino acid sequence is: CSLQPGLSTEAFF. The DNA reads TGCAGCCTGCAACCGGGGTTGAGCACTGAAGCTTTCTTT.